This T cell receptor (beta chain) was sequenced during a study of PD-1 and CTLA-4 blockade in melanoma. Germline V gene sequence: CDR1 LNHDA, CDR2 SQIVND (reference sequence). The CDR3 length is 13 residues. V was shortened by 3 bases and J by 5 bases, with 10 bases between the two germline ends. Using immunoSEQ multiplex PCR, the repertoire was profiled, and TCRdb retains in-frame clones only, with some absent. The table has nearly 30,000 clones, less than 90% seen once; the top ten hold 8% to 9.5%. The source of this sequence is a human donor with melanoma. Sequenced material: CD8+ T cells from peripheral blood, taken before anti-PD-1 treatment. The V and J genes are TRBV19 and TRBJ1-1; D not certain. This CDR3 is CASSIGPQTEAFF. CDR3 coding DNA: TGTGCCAGTAGTATTGGGCCACAAACTGAAGCTTTCTTT.